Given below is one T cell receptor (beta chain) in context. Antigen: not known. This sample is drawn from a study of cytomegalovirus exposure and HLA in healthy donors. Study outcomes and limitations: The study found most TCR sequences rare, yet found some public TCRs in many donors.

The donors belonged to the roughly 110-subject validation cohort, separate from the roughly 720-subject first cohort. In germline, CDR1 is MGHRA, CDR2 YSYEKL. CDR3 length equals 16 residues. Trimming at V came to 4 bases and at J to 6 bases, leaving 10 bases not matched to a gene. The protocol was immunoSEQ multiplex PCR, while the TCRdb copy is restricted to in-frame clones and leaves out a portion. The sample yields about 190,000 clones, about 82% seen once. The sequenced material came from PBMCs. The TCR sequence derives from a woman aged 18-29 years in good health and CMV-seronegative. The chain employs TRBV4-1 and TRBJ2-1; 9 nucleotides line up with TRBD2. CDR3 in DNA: TGCGCCAGCAGCCGCACCCTAGCGGGATTCGGCAATGAGCAGTTCTTC. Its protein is CASSRTLAGFGNEQFF.